This TCR beta chain was captured in a study of blood T cell repertoires in COVID-19. Study background: Samples of COVID-19 (acute and convalescent) were obtained from the United States, Italy and Spain. PBMCs, B-cell-depleted T cells, or T cells provided the cDNA or gDNA that made up the material.

The germline CDR1 and CDR2 sequences are SGHRS and YFSETQ. V shed 3 bases and J 6 bases; nucleotides not matched to a gene: 16. CDR3 length equals 18 residues. In terms of age and location, participants ranged from roughly 18 to 90 years and lived in 24 US areas. Cohorts were assigned according to the clinical history that participants reported. Some clones are missing from TCRdb's copy, which holds only in-frame ones; the method was immunoSEQ multiplex PCR. The sample lists around 110,000 clones; about four fifths were seen once. The rearrangement uses TRBV5-1 and TRBJ2-2; the match to TRBD2 covers 8 bases. This TCR derives from a woman aged 25 to 45 who had recovered from COVID-19. Sequencing was done on a sample of PBMCs or T cells enriched from blood (not recorded which). CDR3 sequence reads: CASSSSGVAGGGPGELFF. The CDR3 DNA sequence: TGCGCCAGCAGCTCCTCGGGGGTGGCGGGAGGCGGCCCCGGGGAGCTGTTTTTT.